The rows below give T cell receptor beta chains drawn from one sample of a study of CD8 T cells in ankylosing spondylitis. TCRdb re-called the 5' RACE reads through MiXCR, storing one row per CDR3 protein. The data hold around 490,000 distinct CDR3 sequences, with less than 6% observed a single time. Specimen: blood, either unsorted or a sorted T cell fraction (not recorded which). These receptors were collected from a male donor with ankylosing spondylitis. Each CDR3 is given with its conserved first and last residue. The D gene is left open where the match is weak. Expanded clones are given a class, and other clones once, few, many or no size at all.

TGTGCCAGCAGCTTTCTCCGCTCGAGCTCCTACGAGCAGTACTTC,CASSFLRSSSYEQYF,many,-,TRBJ2-7,TRBV7-2,15
TGTGCCAGCAGCTTATCTAGCGGGAGCTCCTACGAGCAGTACTTC,CASSLSSGSSYEQYF,many,TRBD2,TRBJ2-7,TRBV7-2,15
TGTGCCAGCAGCCAAGAGAAAGGGCAGGGGGCGCGGGAGCAGTACTTC,CASSQEKGQGAREQYF,-,TRBD1,TRBJ2-7,TRBV4-2,16
TGTGCCAGCAGTTTTGCAGCGGGAGGTAACACCGGGGAGCTGTTTTTT,CASSFAAGGNTGELFF,few,TRBD2,TRBJ2-2,TRBV12-3/TRBV12-4,16
TGCAGCGTTCACAGGGGGGCACTGAACACTGAAGCTTTCTTT,CSVHRGALNTEAFF,many,TRBD1,TRBJ1-1,TRBV29-1,14
TGTGCCAGCAGCTTCGTCCTAGCGGGAGCCTACGAGCAGTACTTC,CASSFVLAGAYEQYF,few,TRBD2,TRBJ2-7,TRBV7-2,15
TGCGCCAGCAGCTTGCAAGGGCAAACACAAGAGACCCAGTACTTC,CASSLQGQTQETQYF,many,-,TRBJ2-5,TRBV5-1,15
TGCGCCAGCAGCCAAGAAACTAGCAGTGTGCAAAACACCGGGGAGCTGTTTTTT,CASSQETSSVQNTGELFF,-,-,TRBJ2-2,TRBV4-3,18
TGCAGTGCTAGAGATCGGGGGGTTGTCAGTGAGCAGTTCTTC,CSARDRGVVSEQFF,many,TRBD2,TRBJ2-1,TRBV20-1,14
TGTGCCAGCAGCTGGTGGACTAGCGCCGTCGAGGATGAGCAGTTCTTC,CASSWWTSAVEDEQFF,few,TRBD2,TRBJ2-1,TRBV7-9,16
TGCAGCGTTACCCAGAACACTGAAGCTTTCTTT,CSVTQNTEAFF,many,-,TRBJ1-1,TRBV29-1,11
TGCAGTGCTAGATCCGGGACAGAGAATCAGCCCCAGCATTTT,CSARSGTENQPQHF,many,TRBD1,TRBJ1-5,TRBV20-1,14
TGTGCCAGCAGCGGAAGAGGGACTACCATATACAATGAGCAGTTCTTC,CASSGRGTTIYNEQFF,many,TRBD2,TRBJ2-1,TRBV9,16
TGCGCCAGCAGCCTGACTGAAGGAGACGGGCTCGAGCAGTACTTC,CASSLTEGDGLEQYF,many,-,TRBJ2-7,TRBV4-3,15
TGCAGTGCTAGCCCCGGGGGATTTCAAGAGACCCAGTACTTC,CSASPGGFQETQYF,few,-,TRBJ2-5,TRBV20-1,14
TGCGCCAGCAGCTCGACTACGAGCTCCTACGAGCAGTACTTC,CASSSTTSSYEQYF,-,-,TRBJ2-7,TRBV5-1,14
TGCGCCAGCAGCCACCGGGAGGGCCACTACGAGCAGTACTTC,CASSHREGHYEQYF,-,TRBD2,TRBJ2-7,TRBV4-1,14
TGCGCCAGCAGCCAAGATCCTCTAGATGAAGCTTTCTTT,CASSQDPLDEAFF,few,-,TRBJ1-1,TRBV4-3,13
TGTGCCACCAGCGGCAGGGGGCGCGTTGGGGCCAACGTCCTGACTTTC,CATSGRGRVGANVLTF,-,TRBD1,TRBJ2-6,TRBV15,16
TGCGCCAGCAGCTTCACCCAGGGTTCCTCTGGGGCCAACGTCCTGACTTTC,CASSFTQGSSGANVLTF,many,-,TRBJ2-6,TRBV5-1,17
TGTGCCAGCAGCCCTAACAGGGAGGGGGTTTCCCAGCATTTT,CASSPNREGVSQHF,-,-,TRBJ1-5,TRBV7-2,14
TGTGCCATCAGTGAGGTCGAGGCAGGCCGCTCCTACGAGCAGTACTTC,CAISEVEAGRSYEQYF,-,-,TRBJ2-7,TRBV10-3,16
TGCGCCAGCAGCTTGACAGGGGGAAGCGCCTTTAACTATGGCTACACCTTC,CASSLTGGSAFNYGYTF,many,TRBD1,TRBJ1-2,TRBV5-1,17
TGTGCCAGCAGCTTGTCAAGCTACTTGAACACTGAAGCTTTCTTT,CASSLSSYLNTEAFF,many,-,TRBJ1-1,TRBV5-5,15
TGTGCCAGCTCACCGGACAGTGGCATCGCCTACGAGCAGTACTTC,CASSPDSGIAYEQYF,few,-,TRBJ2-7,TRBV18,15
TGTGCCAGCAGTTACTCGATCGGGGCGGGAGGGTTAAGCTCCTACAATGAGCAGTTCTTC,CASSYSIGAGGLSSYNEQFF,few,TRBD2,TRBJ2-1,TRBV6-2/TRBV6-3,20
TGTGCCAGCAGTTTAAGACAGGGGAATCAGCCCCAGGATTTT,CASSLRQGNQPQDF,-,TRBD1,TRBJ1-5,TRBV27,14
TGTGCCAGCAGTTCTCAGGGACGGAGTAATTCACCCCTCCACTTT,CASSSQGRSNSPLHF,many,-,TRBJ1-6,TRBV27,15
TGTGCCAGCAGCATCCGACTAGCGGGAGGGCATGAGCAGTTCTTC,CASSIRLAGGHEQFF,few,TRBD2,TRBJ2-1,TRBV7-6,15
TGTGCCAGCAGCTTAGCGCCACTAGCGGACAATGAGCAGTTCTTC,CASSLAPLADNEQFF,few,TRBD2,TRBJ2-1,TRBV7-2,15
TGTGCCAGCAGCCAAGAGCAGTATAGCACAGATACGCAGTATTTT,CASSQEQYSTDTQYF,-,-,TRBJ2-3,TRBV4-2,15
TGTGCCAGCAGTGCCGGACAGGGTAGCGAGCAGTACTTC,CASSAGQGSEQYF,-,TRBD1,TRBJ2-7,TRBV28,13
TGTGCCAGCAGTTTAAGGACTAGCGGGAGGGTGCAGTACTTC,CASSLRTSGRVQYF,-,TRBD2,TRBJ2-7,TRBV28,14
TGCAGAACAGGGAACCCCATGAACACTGAAGCTTTCTTT,CRTGNPMNTEAFF,few,-,TRBJ1-1,TRBV20-1,13
TGTGCCAGCAGTTCCCCTGAGGGTGGTCGCAGGTTTCTTTTC,CASSSPEGGRRFLF,-,-,TRBJ1-4,TRBV28,14
TGCGCCAGCAGGGCCTTGGGCGCAGCGGAGACCCAGTACTTC,CASRALGAAETQYF,-,-,TRBJ2-5,TRBV5-1,14
TGTGCCAGCAGCTTAGTCGGACAGTATAGCAATCAGCCCCAGCATTTT,CASSLVGQYSNQPQHF,many,-,TRBJ1-5,TRBV7-2,16
TGTGCCAGTAGTATATCTGGGACAGGGGAGGACGAGCAGTACTTC,CASSISGTGEDEQYF,-,TRBD1,TRBJ2-7,TRBV19,15
TGCGCCAGCAGCCAAGTGGGGGAGTTCCTAAGCTATGGCTACACCTTC,CASSQVGEFLSYGYTF,many,-,TRBJ1-2,TRBV4-3,16
TGTGCCAGCAGCTTAGTCGGTTACAGAAACACCATATATTTT,CASSLVGYRNTIYF,-,-,TRBJ1-3,TRBV11-2,14
TGTGCCAGCAGCGTGGACATGCTCAGCGGTAATGAGCAGTTCTTC,CASSVDMLSGNEQFF,many,-,TRBJ2-1,TRBV2,15
TGTGCCAGCAGTTCTAGGGAGCACGGGGCTGAAGCTTTCTTT,CASSSREHGAEAFF,many,-,TRBJ1-1,TRBV28,14
TGTGCCAGCAGCCAAGCGGGAGACGGGGAGCTGTTTTTT,CASSQAGDGELFF,many,-,TRBJ2-2,TRBV4-2,13
TGTGCCAGCAGCATAACTGGGCCGGGGACTGAAGCTTTCTTT,CASSITGPGTEAFF,many,-,TRBJ1-1,TRBV7-9,14
TGTGCCAGCAGCTTAAGGACAGGGTATTACTACGAGCAGTACTTC,CASSLRTGYYYEQYF,many,TRBD1,TRBJ2-7,TRBV7-6,15
TGTGCCAGCATCATACTAGGACTACCCACAAGTAGTCCAGATACGCAGTATTTT,CASIILGLPTSSPDTQYF,many,-,TRBJ2-3,TRBV11-1,18
TGCAGTGCTAGCGGGGTAGGGCCTTCACCCCTCCACTTT,CSASGVGPSPLHF,many,-,TRBJ1-6,TRBV20-1,13
TGTGCCAGTCGGCCCTCGAGCGGGAGGCTAGGCAATGAGCAGTTCTTC,CASRPSSGRLGNEQFF,once,TRBD2,TRBJ2-1,TRBV19,16
TGTGCCAGCAGCTCGGGACAGGGGTTCAATCAGCCCCAGCATTTT,CASSSGQGFNQPQHF,many,TRBD1,TRBJ1-5,TRBV12-3/TRBV12-4,15
TGTGCCATCAGTGTCCGGGAACCAGATACGCAGTATTTT,CAISVREPDTQYF,many,-,TRBJ2-3,TRBV10-3,13
TGTGCCACCTCTCTCGGTCCTCCATCCTACAATGAGCAGTTCTTC,CATSLGPPSYNEQFF,few,-,TRBJ2-1,TRBV27,15
TGCAGTGTCTCATCCGGGACAGGGGGAACGAAGGTGTTTTTT,CSVSSGTGGTKVFF,many,TRBD1,TRBJ1-4,TRBV20-1,14
TGTGCCAGCAGCCAAGAAGGAGCCCTAGAGACCCAGTACTTC,CASSQEGALETQYF,many,-,TRBJ2-5,TRBV4-2,14
TGTGCCAGCAGCAAGGGACCTGCGGGAACTGAAGCTTTCTTT,CASSKGPAGTEAFF,many,-,TRBJ1-1,TRBV9,14
TGCAGTGGAGGGGACAGGGGGGTAAATGAGCAGTTCTTC,CSGGDRGVNEQFF,many,TRBD1,TRBJ2-1,TRBV20-1,13
TGCGCCAGCAGCTTGGTTGGGGGGAATCAGCCCCAGCATTTT,CASSLVGGNQPQHF,many,-,TRBJ1-5,TRBV5-1,14
TGTGCCACACAACCACGACAGGGGACGAGCTCCTACAATGAGCAGTTCTTC,CATQPRQGTSSYNEQFF,many,TRBD1,TRBJ2-1,TRBV10-3,17
TGTGCCACCAGTGATTCCGGGACAGGGAACAATGAGCAGTTCTTC,CATSDSGTGNNEQFF,-,TRBD1,TRBJ2-1,TRBV24-1,15
TGTGCCAGCAGTTACCCACCGGGACTAGCGGAAAATGATAGCTCCTACGAGCAGTACTTC,CASSYPPGLAENDSSYEQYF,many,TRBD2,TRBJ2-7,TRBV6-2/TRBV6-3,20
TGTGCCAGCAGGCGGAGTGATACGCAGTATTTT,CASRRSDTQYF,few,-,TRBJ2-3,TRBV11-1,11